The T cell receptor beta chain described here comes from a study of blood T cell repertoires in COVID-19. Study-level information: PBMCs, B-cell-depleted T cells, or T cells provided the cDNA or gDNA that made up the material.

Looked up from germline, CDR1 is SGHVS and CDR2 is FQNEAQ. Trimming cost V 1 base and J 0 bases, with 16 bases left between them. The CDR3 spans 17 residues. Measured with immunoSEQ multiplex PCR; TCRdb has only the in-frame clones, and not every one. The sample records under 200,000 clones, 65% to 90% being singletons. V is TRBV7-8 and J is TRBJ2-7, with D possibly matching TRBD1 (5 bases). The sequenced sample was peripheral blood. This TCR was sampled from a human donor in a cohort sampled during active COVID-19. This chain's CDR3 is CASSLVPTVPLSYEQYF. The CDR3 DNA is TGTGCCAGCAGCTTAGTACCGACAGTTCCTCTCTCCTACGAGCAGTACTTC.